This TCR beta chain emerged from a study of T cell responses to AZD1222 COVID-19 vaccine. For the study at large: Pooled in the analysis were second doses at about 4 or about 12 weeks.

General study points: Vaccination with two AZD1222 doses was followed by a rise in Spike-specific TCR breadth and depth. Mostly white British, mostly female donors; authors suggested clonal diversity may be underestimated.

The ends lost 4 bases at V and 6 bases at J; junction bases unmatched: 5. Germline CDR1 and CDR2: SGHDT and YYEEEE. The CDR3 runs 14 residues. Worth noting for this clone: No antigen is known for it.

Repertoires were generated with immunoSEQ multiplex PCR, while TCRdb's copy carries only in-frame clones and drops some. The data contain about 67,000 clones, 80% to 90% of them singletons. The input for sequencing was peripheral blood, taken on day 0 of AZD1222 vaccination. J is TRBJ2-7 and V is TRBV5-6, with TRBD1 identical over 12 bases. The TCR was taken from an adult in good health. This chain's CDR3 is CASSLGTGGVEQYF. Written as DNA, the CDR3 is TGTGCCAGCAGCCTGGGGACAGGGGGCGTCGAGCAGTACTTC.